This T cell receptor (beta chain) was identified during a study of T cells of healthy individuals. At least ten counts were recorded for this clonotype. The germline CDR1 and CDR2 sequences are LGHNA and YNFKEQ. This CDR3 has 16 residues. V was clipped by 1 base and J by 3 bases, with 12 bases between them. TCRdb recomputed calls from the 5' RACE reads with MiXCR, one row per CDR3 protein. The sample includes roughly 87,000 distinct CDR3 sequences, 15% to 20% of them seen just once. The chain links TRBV4-2 to TRBJ1-4; D might be TRBD1 (6 bases). The TCR sequence derives from a human donor in good health. The CDR3: CASSQAGVWANEKLFF. CDR3 sequence (DNA): TGTGCCAGCAGCCAAGCAGGGGTTTGGGCTAATGAAAAACTGTTTTTT.